A selection of T cell receptor beta chains follows, all from one sample in a study of cytomegalovirus exposure and HLA in healthy donors. Some clones are missing from TCRdb's copy, which holds only in-frame ones; the method was immunoSEQ multiplex PCR. The sample includes 150,000 to 180,000 clones, about 80% of them seen just once. The sequenced material came from PBMCs. All receptors come from a man aged 25 to 40 in good health and CMV-seropositive. CDR3s include the opening cysteine and the closing phenylalanine or tryptophan. The D gene is left open where the match is weak.

d_call | v_call | cdr3_aa
- | TRBV6-1 | CASTPQGMGNQPQHF
TRBD1 | TRBV2 | CASAWDSRDEKLFF
- | TRBV2 | CASRRSINQPQHF
TRBD2 | TRBV11-2 | CASSFPLAGTETQYF
- | TRBV7-9 | CASSDGTGSGSHTDTQYF
TRBD2 | TRBV15 | CATSTGTSSYEQYF
- | TRBV27 | CASTAARGGGEKLFF
TRBD2 | TRBV28 | CASSSQELAGDYNEQFF
TRBD1 | TRBV27 | CASSAGTARSTEAFF
- | TRBV19 | CASSNRDDYGYTF
TRBD1 | TRBV5-4 | CASRYRDRGRGDTQYF
- | TRBV6-5 | CASSYSIGDTYNEQFF
TRBD1 | TRBV19 | CASSQGQGSEAFF
TRBD1 | TRBV6-5 | CASRGTGRSSYEQYF
- | TRBV2 | CASMGAGSDTQYF
TRBD1 | TRBV28 | CASSRPGGDYDTEAFF
TRBD1 | TRBV30 | CAWGQAPNTIYF
- | TRBV27 | CASMRLEHQAYQETQYF
TRBD2 | TRBV2 | CASSEQRDSYEQYF
TRBD2 | TRBV10-3 | CAISEWGLAGVNEQFF
- | TRBV18 | CASSPQGTGNTIYF
- | TRBV11-2 | CASSLEFGANYGYTF
TRBD2 | TRBV11-1 | CASSHTAGVSYNEQFF
TRBD2 | TRBV11-1 | CASSLEGTSGSSYNEQFF
TRBD1 | TRBV28 | CASSFYDTGTGGTGELFF